The rows below give T cell receptor beta chains drawn from one sample of a study of T cell repertoires in cytomegalovirus infection. These receptors' antigens are unknown. TCRdb re-called the reads with MiXCR, one entry per CDR3 protein. The repertoire consists of around 100,000 distinct CDR3 sequences, with around a tenth occurring once and the leading ten covering 31%. Sequenced input: PBMCs, sequenced either directly or after in vitro stimulation (not recorded which). Receptors originate from a human donor in good health (CMV status not recorded). Some clones in this sample may be carry-over from other donors' samples. Each CDR3 is given with its conserved first and last residue. The D gene is left open where the match is weak. For some rows the clone size is stated as once, few or many, or as a class when expanded; others skip it.

D gene	clone size	J gene	V gene	CDR3 DNA	CDR3 protein
NA	many	TRBJ2-3	TRBV5-1	TGCGCCAGCAGCTTTTCAGCGACAGATACGCAGTATTTT	CASSFSATDTQYF
NA	NA	TRBJ2-1	TRBV4-1	TGTGCCAGCAGCCAGGAGGGGGGGCTATTCGCTGAGCAGTTCTTC	CASSQEGGLFAEQFF
TRBD2	NA	TRBJ2-7	TRBV9	TGTGCCAGCAGTCCGGGACTAGCGGACCTCGAGCAGTACTTC	CASSPGLADLEQYF
NA	many	TRBJ1-1	TRBV20-1	TGCAGTGCCCTGAAGATTGGGGACACTGAAGCTTTCTTT	CSALKIGDTEAFF
NA	many	TRBJ1-5	TRBV7-2	TGTGCCAGCAGCTTCGACAGTCGACTGGTGGAACCCCAGCATTTT	CASSFDSRLVEPQHF
NA	many	TRBJ2-3	TRBV14	TGTGCCAGCAGTCTCTTAACTGCCCCGCTTGCCACAGATACGCAGTATTTT	CASSLLTAPLATDTQYF
TRBD2	many	TRBJ2-2	TRBV7-2	TGTGCCAGCAGCAGAACTAGCGGGGTGGACACCGGGGAGCTGTTTTTT	CASSRTSGVDTGELFF
NA	NA	TRBJ2-1	TRBV12-3/TRBV12-4	TGTGCCAGCAGCCTCAACAGAGGGCTAGGCAAGGGGCGCGGTGAGCAGTTCTTC	CASSLNRGLGKGRGEQFF
NA	NA	TRBJ1-1	TRBV19	TGTGCCAGTAGTAGCCCGTCCGTCTCCAACACTGAAGCTTTCTTT	CASSSPSVSNTEAFF
NA	NA	TRBJ2-2	TRBV6-2/TRBV6-3	TGTGCCAGCAGATTGATCCGGGGCCAAACCGGGGAGCTGTTTTTT	CASRLIRGQTGELFF
TRBD1	many	TRBJ1-5	TRBV7-2	TGTGCCAGCAGCTCACGACAGGGAAGCCAGCCCCAGCATTTT	CASSSRQGSQPQHF
NA	NA	TRBJ2-1	TRBV4-3	TGCGCCAGCAGCCAATCGTTTGGCTATGAGCAGTTCTTC	CASSQSFGYEQFF
NA	few	TRBJ2-7	TRBV28	TGTGCCAGCAGTTTTTATTCCCGGGAGCAGTACTTC	CASSFYSREQYF
TRBD1	many	TRBJ2-1	TRBV10-3	TGTGCCATCAGATCTGGACAGGGTAGCCACAATGAGCAGTTCTTC	CAIRSGQGSHNEQFF
TRBD1	NA	TRBJ1-5	TRBV12-3/TRBV12-4	TGTGCCAGCAGGCGGGACAGAAGCAATCAGCCCCAGCATTTT	CASRRDRSNQPQHF
NA	NA	TRBJ2-1	TRBV6-5	TGTGCCAGCAGTTACGGTAGGAACAATGAGCAGTTCTTC	CASSYGRNNEQFF
NA	few	TRBJ1-1	TRBV12-3/TRBV12-4	TGTGCCAGCAGCCCTGACGGCCTGAACACTGAAGCTTTCTTT	CASSPDGLNTEAFF
NA	many	TRBJ1-1	TRBV7-2	TGTGCCAGCAGCCCCACGGGGGGGGGGGCTTTTGAAGCTTTCTTT	CASSPTGGGAFEAFF
TRBD2	many	TRBJ2-1	TRBV7-3	TGTGCCAGCAGCTTAACAGCGGGAGGGTACAATGAGCAGTTCTTC	CASSLTAGGYNEQFF
NA	medium-sized	TRBJ2-7	TRBV7-2	TGTGCCAGCAGCGGAAGGGCAGGACAGACGCCCCTCTACGAGCAGTACTTC	CASSGRAGQTPLYEQYF
TRBD1	many	TRBJ2-5	TRBV7-2	TGTGCCAGCAGCTCACGACAGGGTGGGACCCAGTACTTC	CASSSRQGGTQYF
TRBD2	few	TRBJ2-4	TRBV4-1	TGCGCCAGCAGCCAGGGCCTTAGCGGGATAGCCAAAAACATTCAGTACTTC	CASSQGLSGIAKNIQYF
NA	NA	TRBJ1-6	TRBV7-2	TGTGCCAGCAGACGGAGGACGGAAAATTCACCCCTCCACTTT	CASRRRTENSPLHF
TRBD1	many	TRBJ1-1	TRBV7-2	TGTGCCTCGAAGAGGGGGCAAGAGAACACTGAAGCTTTCTTT	CASKRGQENTEAFF
NA	NA	TRBJ1-4	TRBV11-2	TGTGCCAGCAGCTTAGGCAGGGGTGAGAATGAAAAACTGTTTTTT	CASSLGRGENEKLFF
NA	few	TRBJ1-2	TRBV6-1	TGTGCCAGCAGTCGGGGTTTGGATGGCTACACCTTC	CASSRGLDGYTF
TRBD1	NA	TRBJ1-4	TRBV7-8	TGTGCCAGCAGCCAGACAGGGTTAAGTGGAAAACTGTTTTTT	CASSQTGLSGKLFF
NA	many	TRBJ2-5	TRBV5-1	TGCGCCAGCAGCTTGGGTGTTCAAGAGACCCAGTACTTC	CASSLGVQETQYF
NA	many	TRBJ1-2	TRBV7-2	TGTGCCAGCAGCTTAGCCTCGACCTATGGCTACACCTTC	CASSLASTYGYTF
NA	many	TRBJ2-7	TRBV7-9	TGTGCCAGCAGCGCGGGACCGGGACTTTCCTACGAGCAGTACTTC	CASSAGPGLSYEQYF
NA	few	TRBJ1-2	TRBV18	TGTGCCAGCTCACCGGGCCAGGGAAGAGGCTACACCTTC	CASSPGQGRGYTF
TRBD2	many	TRBJ2-6	TRBV7-8	TGTGCCAGCAGCTCTCCGGGGGGGGTCTCTGGGGCCAACGTCCTGACTTTC	CASSSPGGVSGANVLTF
NA	few	TRBJ1-2	TRBV30	TGTGCCTACGTTTTGGGGAGTAGCTACACCTTC	CAYVLGSSYTF
NA	many	TRBJ2-4	TRBV7-2	TGTGCCAGCAGCCCAACATCTGAACAGAGGCCCAAAAACATTCAGTACTTC	CASSPTSEQRPKNIQYF
NA	many	TRBJ2-2	TRBV6-2/TRBV6-3	TGTGCCAGCATTAGGAACACCGGGGAGCTGTTTTTT	CASIRNTGELFF
TRBD1	many	TRBJ1-5	TRBV7-2	TGTGCCAGCAGCGACAGGGCCAATCAGCCCCAGCATTTT	CASSDRANQPQHF
TRBD1	NA	TRBJ2-3	TRBV24-1	TGTGCCACCAGTGACCTTGCGGGACAGGGGGCGGAAAGAAGGGATACGCAGTATTTT	CATSDLAGQGAERRDTQYF
NA	few	TRBJ1-1	TRBV4-1	TGCGCCAGCAGCCACGTAATAGGGAACACTGAAGCTTTCTTT	CASSHVIGNTEAFF
TRBD1	many	TRBJ2-2	TRBV7-2	TGTGCCAGCAGCTCACCAGCGGACAGGCCAAACACCGGGGAGCTGTTTTTT	CASSSPADRPNTGELFF
TRBD2	many	TRBJ2-2	TRBV6-6	TGTGCCAGCAGGACCGTAGCGGGCAAGAACACCGGGGAGCTGTTTTTT	CASRTVAGKNTGELFF
TRBD2	many	TRBJ2-5	TRBV7-8	TGTGCCAGCAGCTTAGTGGGGAAAGCGGGAGGGCTAGAGACCCAGTACTTC	CASSLVGKAGGLETQYF
NA	NA	TRBJ2-3	TRBV28	TGTGCCAGCAGTTCCAGGGATTCAGATACGCAGTATTTT	CASSSRDSDTQYF
TRBD1	NA	TRBJ1-4	TRBV7-9	TGTGCCAGCAGTATCGGGGACAGGTCTGATGAAAAACTGTTTTTT	CASSIGDRSDEKLFF